A single sample is the source of the 8 T cell receptor beta chains below, sequenced in a study of blood T cell repertoires in COVID-19. Here immunoSEQ multiplex PCR was the method, and the copy in TCRdb shows in-frame clones only, minus some. This sample has approximately 190,000 clones, with around 86% found just once. Specimen: PBMCs or T cells enriched from blood (not recorded which). The source of these receptors is a woman between 40 and 55 years old in a cohort exposed to, infected with or recovered from COVID-19 (not recorded which).

About this clone: Other DNA sequences from this sample encode an identical CDR3 as well. This chain joins TRBV5-6 and TRBJ1-2; 9 bases match TRBD1. V shed 0 bases, J shed 5 bases, and the junction held 2 bases outside the gene matches. Looked up from germline, CDR1 is SGHDT and CDR2 is YYEEEE. This CDR3 is built from 14 residues. The CDR3 sequence: CASSLGTGAYGYTF. The CDR3 DNA reads as TGTGCCAGCAGCTTGGGGACAGGGGCTTATGGCTACACCTTC.

The chain is built from TRBV2 and TRBJ1-5; D unresolved. The CDR3 is 13 amino acids. V was shortened by 6 bases and J by 6 bases, with 12 bases between the two germline ends. The germline CDR1 and CDR2 sequences are SNHLY and FYNNEI. For the CDR3, the DNA is TGTGCCAGCAGAGAGGTCTCGGGTCAGCCCCAGCATTTT. It translates to CASREVSGQPQHF.

CDR3 coding DNA: TGTGCCAGCAGCCCGACAGGAAGCGGGGGCTCCTACGAGCAGTACTTC. Amino acid sequence: CASSPTGSGGSYEQYF. This chain links TRBV6-6 with TRBJ2-7, with 8 bases matching TRBD2. V lost 6 bases and J lost 0; bases outside the gene matches: 10. The CDR3 contains 16 residues. From germline, CDR1 is MNHNY and CDR2 SVGAGI (reference sequence).

The rearrangement uses TRBV29-1 and TRBJ1-1; possibly TRBD1 for D (6 bases). The CDR3 is 12 residues long. The ends were cut back, 6 bases at V and 1 base at J, with 9 bases in the middle. CDR1 and CDR2 from the germline V gene are SQVTM and ANQGSEA. CDR3 amino acids: CSVRGGNTEAFF. The DNA for the CDR3 is TGCAGCGTCCGAGGGGGGAACACTGAAGCTTTCTTT.

V is TRBV14 and J is TRBJ2-3; TRBD2 is a possible D gene (5 bases). In germline, CDR1 is SGHDN, CDR2 FVKESK. The CDR3 is 16 residues long. The V gene lost 2 bases and the J gene lost 2 bases, with 14 bases spanning the gap. The CDR3 DNA follows: TGTGCCAGCAGCCAACTTTCGGGGTCCGACACAGATACGCAGTATTTT. Translating it yields CASSQLSGSDTDTQYF.

The rearrangement uses TRBV6-2 or TRBV6-3 and TRBJ1-1, with 10 bases that match TRBD1. Germline loops: CDR1 MNHEY, CDR2 SVGEGT. This CDR3 has 16 amino acids. V lost 4 bases and J lost 6; bases outside the gene matches: 11. CDR3 region: CASSFVSGQGIAEAFF. For the CDR3, the DNA is TGTGCCAGCAGTTTTGTCTCGGGACAGGGGATAGCTGAAGCTTTCTTT.

The chain employs TRBV30 and TRBJ2-2; D is unclear. CDR3 length: 12 amino acids. CDR1 and CDR2 from the germline V gene are GTSNPN and SVGIG (reference sequence). V lost 0 bases to trimming and J lost 5 bases, with 4 bases between them. The CDR3 nucleotides are TGTGCCTGGAGTGTGCAGACCGGGGAGCTGTTTTTT. This gives the protein CAWSVQTGELFF.

The chain recombines TRBV4-2 with TRBJ2-3; 13 nucleotides line up with TRBD2. Germline assignment: CDR1 LGHNA and CDR2 YNFKEQ. V trimming: 0 bases; J trimming: 6 bases; junction bases outside the gene matches: 12. The CDR3 covers 19 residues. Written as DNA, the CDR3 is TGTGCCAGCAGCCAAGAAGCCACGGGACTAGCGGGGAAAGGGGATACGCAGTATTTT. Residues: CASSQEATGLAGKGDTQYF.